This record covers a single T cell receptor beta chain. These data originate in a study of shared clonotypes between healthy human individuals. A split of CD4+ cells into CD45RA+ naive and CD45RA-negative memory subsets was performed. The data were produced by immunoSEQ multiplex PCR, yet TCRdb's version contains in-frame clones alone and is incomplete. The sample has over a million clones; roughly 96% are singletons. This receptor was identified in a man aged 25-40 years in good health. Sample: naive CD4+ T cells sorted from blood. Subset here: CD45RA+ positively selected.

This chain's CDR3 is CASSLSAGNEKLFF. DNA for the CDR3: TGTGCCAGCAGCTTGTCGGCAGGGAATGAAAAACTGTTTTTT. This chain joins TRBV5-5 and TRBJ1-4; possible D gene TRBD1, 5 bases. Germline loops: CDR1 SGHKS, CDR2 YYEKEE (reference sequence). The CDR3 runs to 14 residues. V was trimmed by 1 base and J by 5 bases, leaving 9 bases between them.